This T cell receptor beta chain was recovered during a study of CD8+ T cells in alopecia areata. Study details: Percent of scalp involved defined treated patients' severity scores. Study-wide results and limits: Lesional scalp, notably in alopecia totalis/universalis, had clonality above that of normal scalp. Tofacitinib significantly brought down scalp clonality and expanded CD8+ clones among top 100.

This CDR3 has 12 residues. Trimming shortened V by 6 bases and J by 6 bases, and 11 bases separated the two germline ends. The germline V gene encodes CDR1 MNHEY and CDR2 SVGAGI. The treatment here: oral pan-JAK inhibitor, 5-10 mg twice daily. Sequencing used cDNA as its template, made by extracting RNA and reverse transcribing it. TCRdb keeps only in-frame clones here, not all; method: immunoSEQ multiplex PCR. Of about 170,000 clones listed, about 54% were seen once; the top ten hold 15% to 20%. As regards this clone: Its target is not known.

The source is a human donor with alopecia areata. The source was CD4+ T cells sorted from blood, collected at week 56, from a patient treated with tofacitinib. The genes are TRBV6-5 and TRBJ1-1; D is unresolved. Written as DNA, the CDR3 is TGTGCCAGCAGCGGACCGACGGCTGAAGCTTTCTTT. Amino acid sequence: CASSGPTAEAFF.